This TCR beta chain was observed in a study of beta chain features in type 1 diabetes. Study at large: Across all samples, roughly 98,000,000 sorted cells were examined. Broader study findings: Moderate but significant shortening of TCRB CDR3s was recorded in all four CD4+ subsets from Type 1 diabetes patients. Since sequencing was performed on cDNA, cells with high TCR expression could be over-represented. VDJ junctions sequenced from type 1 diabetes patients showed fewer insertions and more deletions.

On this clone: Its specificity is unknown.

Expressed TCRB transcripts got sequenced, as all isolated RNA was reverse transcribed. Profiling relied on immunoSEQ multiplex PCR, and the TCRdb table lists in-frame clones only, not all of them. The data contain 600,000 to 700,000 clones, around an eighth of them seen just once; the ten biggest clones take up approximately 0.022%. J gave up 2 bases and V 2 bases, and 6 bases lay outside the gene matches. Germline V CDR1 and CDR2: SGHVS, FNYEAQ. The length of the CDR3 is 17 residues. The chain employs TRBV7-6 and TRBJ2-3; 11 positions agree with TRBD2. Source material: naive CD4+ T cells from blood. The source of this sequence is a man younger than 35 with type 1 diabetes. The CDR3 DNA reads as TGTGCCAGCAGCTTACGAGGGACTAGCGGAGTCACAGATACGCAGTATTTT. Protein: CASSLRGTSGVTDTQYF.